A selection of T cell receptor beta chains follows, all from one sample in a study of OX40 agonist ivuxolimab in advanced cancers. The assay was immunoSEQ multiplex PCR, and TCRdb's table has in-frame clones only and misses some. The data contain around 100,000 clones, under 95% of them seen just once; the ten biggest clones take up 0.54%. The sequencing used CD4+ or CD8+ T cells sorted from blood, collected in a trial of the OX40 agonist ivuxolimab. All receptors derive from an adult with an advanced solid tumor such as melanoma, head and neck, liver or kidney cancer. CDR3s include the opening cysteine and the closing phenylalanine or tryptophan. A D gene is named only where the DNA matches it firmly. Only part of the rows carry a size: once, few, many, or a class if the clone is expanded.

j_gene: TRBJ2-7; v_gene: TRBV5-6; d_gene: .; abundance: .; CDR3aa: CASSRRQVGGEQYF; CDR3nt: TGTGCCAGCAGCAGAAGACAGGTTGGTGGCGAGCAGTACTTC
j_gene: TRBJ2-3; v_gene: TRBV7-3; d_gene: .; abundance: .; CDR3aa: CASSSGPSAGTQYF; CDR3nt: TGTGCCAGCAGCTCGGGACCCTCAGCTGGTACGCAGTATTTT
j_gene: TRBJ2-1; v_gene: TRBV20-1; d_gene: TRBD2; abundance: .; CDR3aa: CGTSGSREQFF; CDR3nt: TGCGGGACTAGCGGGAGTCGAGAGCAGTTCTTC
j_gene: TRBJ2-7; v_gene: TRBV9; d_gene: .; abundance: .; CDR3aa: CASSPDRVDEQYF; CDR3nt: TGTGCCAGCAGCCCGGATCGTGTCGACGAGCAGTACTTC
j_gene: TRBJ2-3; v_gene: TRBV4-3; d_gene: .; abundance: .; CDR3aa: CASSQERAQYAQYF; CDR3nt: TGCGCCAGCAGCCAAGAACGAGCTCAATACGCGCAGTATTTT
j_gene: TRBJ1-1; v_gene: TRBV5-8; d_gene: TRBD1; abundance: .; CDR3aa: CASSPSPGTVWNTEAFF; CDR3nt: TGTGCCAGCAGCCCCAGTCCCGGGACAGTTTGGAACACTGAAGCTTTCTTT
j_gene: TRBJ1-2; v_gene: TRBV11-2; d_gene: TRBD1; abundance: .; CDR3aa: CASSPHRGQHGYTF; CDR3nt: TGTGCCAGCAGCCCCCACAGGGGGCAACATGGCTACACCTTC
j_gene: TRBJ2-7; v_gene: TRBV6-5; d_gene: TRBD2; abundance: .; CDR3aa: CASSYTGGAYEQYF; CDR3nt: TGTGCCAGCAGTTACACGGGAGGGGCCTACGAGCAGTACTTC
j_gene: TRBJ1-2; v_gene: TRBV5-6; d_gene: .; abundance: .; CDR3aa: CASSATNYGYTF; CDR3nt: TGTGCCAGCAGCGCAACTAACTATGGCTACACCTTC
j_gene: TRBJ2-7; v_gene: TRBV11-2; d_gene: TRBD2; abundance: .; CDR3aa: CASSFIAGVGNEQYF; CDR3nt: TGTGCCAGCAGCTTCATAGCGGGAGTCGGGAACGAGCAGTACTTC
j_gene: TRBJ1-2; v_gene: TRBV7-8; d_gene: TRBD1; abundance: .; CDR3aa: CASSANLGQNYGYTF; CDR3nt: TGTGCCAGCAGCGCGAACTTGGGACAGAACTATGGCTACACCTTC
j_gene: TRBJ2-1; v_gene: TRBV10-3; d_gene: .; abundance: .; CDR3aa: CAIKSGARSEQFF; CDR3nt: TGTGCCATCAAGTCAGGGGCGAGAAGTGAGCAGTTCTTC
j_gene: TRBJ1-1; v_gene: TRBV15; d_gene: .; abundance: .; CDR3aa: CATSRGGSLNTEAFF; CDR3nt: TGTGCCACCAGCAGAGGCGGGTCTTTGAACACTGAAGCTTTCTTT
j_gene: TRBJ1-1; v_gene: TRBV28; d_gene: .; abundance: .; CDR3aa: CASMLYPEAFF; CDR3nt: TGTGCCAGCATGTTATACCCTGAAGCTTTCTTT
j_gene: TRBJ2-7; v_gene: TRBV5-1; d_gene: TRBD1; abundance: .; CDR3aa: CASRPGTGGYEQYF; CDR3nt: TGCGCCAGCAGGCCCGGGACAGGGGGCTACGAGCAGTACTTC
j_gene: TRBJ1-2; v_gene: TRBV28; d_gene: .; abundance: .; CDR3aa: CASSFGGNYGYTF; CDR3nt: TGTGCCAGCAGTTTTGGCGGAAACTATGGCTACACCTTC
j_gene: TRBJ2-1; v_gene: TRBV7-2; d_gene: TRBD2; abundance: .; CDR3aa: CASSFSGRLVNEQFF; CDR3nt: TGTGCCAGCAGCTTTAGCGGGAGGCTTGTGAATGAGCAGTTCTTC
j_gene: TRBJ1-5; v_gene: TRBV28; d_gene: .; abundance: .; CDR3aa: CASRTGSGEPQHF; CDR3nt: TGTGCCAGCAGAACAGGGTCGGGGGAGCCCCAGCATTTT
j_gene: TRBJ2-7; v_gene: TRBV13; d_gene: TRBD2; abundance: .; CDR3aa: CASSGAGGRGEQYF; CDR3nt: TGTGCCAGCAGCGGAGCGGGAGGGCGGGGGGAGCAGTACTTC
j_gene: TRBJ1-4; v_gene: TRBV30; d_gene: .; abundance: .; CDR3aa: CAWSPGLGEKLFF; CDR3nt: TGTGCCTGGAGTCCTGGGCTTGGGGAAAAACTGTTTTTT
j_gene: TRBJ2-2; v_gene: TRBV11-2; d_gene: TRBD2; abundance: .; CDR3aa: CASSRRTSGRGRTGELFF; CDR3nt: TGTGCCAGCAGCCGTCGGACTAGCGGGAGGGGTAGAACCGGGGAGCTGTTTTTT
j_gene: TRBJ2-1; v_gene: TRBV6-5; d_gene: .; abundance: .; CDR3aa: CASSYRTGLNNEQFF; CDR3nt: TGTGCCAGCAGTTACAGGACAGGACTAAACAATGAGCAGTTCTTC
j_gene: TRBJ1-1; v_gene: TRBV18; d_gene: TRBD1; abundance: once; CDR3aa: CASSPDRESEAFF; CDR3nt: TGTGCCAGCTCACCAGACAGGGAGTCTGAAGCTTTCTTT
j_gene: TRBJ1-5; v_gene: TRBV7-6; d_gene: .; abundance: .; CDR3aa: CASSFQGQPQHF; CDR3nt: TGTGCCAGCAGCTTTCAAGGTCAGCCCCAGCATTTT
j_gene: TRBJ2-3; v_gene: TRBV12-5; d_gene: .; abundance: .; CDR3aa: CASGPDGPADTQYF; CDR3nt: TGTGCTAGTGGGCCCGACGGGCCCGCAGATACGCAGTATTTT
j_gene: TRBJ2-5; v_gene: TRBV18; d_gene: .; abundance: once; CDR3aa: CASSRAVQETQYF; CDR3nt: TGTGCCAGCTCACGGGCAGTCCAAGAGACCCAGTACTTC
j_gene: TRBJ2-7; v_gene: TRBV5-8; d_gene: .; abundance: .; CDR3aa: CASRPISSYEQYF; CDR3nt: TGTGCCAGCAGGCCCATTAGCTCCTACGAGCAGTACTTC
j_gene: TRBJ2-5; v_gene: TRBV5-1; d_gene: .; abundance: .; CDR3aa: CASNLMEGAPTQYF; CDR3nt: TGCGCCAGCAACCTTATGGAGGGGGCACCGACCCAGTACTTC
j_gene: TRBJ2-2; v_gene: TRBV7-2; d_gene: .; abundance: once; CDR3aa: CASSFVPGAGTGELFF; CDR3nt: TGTGCCAGCAGCTTCGTACCGGGAGCGGGCACCGGGGAGCTGTTTTTT
j_gene: TRBJ2-2; v_gene: TRBV5-1; d_gene: .; abundance: .; CDR3aa: CASSLGAEAGELFF; CDR3nt: TGCGCCAGCAGCTTAGGCGCTGAAGCCGGGGAGCTGTTTTTT
j_gene: TRBJ1-2; v_gene: TRBV28; d_gene: TRBD1; abundance: few; CDR3aa: CASSSRGQRENYGYTF; CDR3nt: TGTGCCAGCAGTTCCCGGGGACAGAGAGAGAACTATGGCTACACCTTC
j_gene: TRBJ1-1; v_gene: TRBV10-1; d_gene: TRBD1; abundance: once; CDR3aa: CASSESTGRRAFF; CDR3nt: TGCGCCAGCAGTGAGTCGACAGGGCGGAGGGCTTTCTTT
j_gene: TRBJ1-2; v_gene: TRBV2; d_gene: TRBD1; abundance: .; CDR3aa: CASSEGWQGGGYTF; CDR3nt: TGTGCCAGCAGTGAGGGCTGGCAGGGGGGCGGCTACACCTTC